The 17 T cell receptor beta chains below come from one sample, sequenced in a study of shared clonotypes between healthy human individuals. The data were produced by immunoSEQ multiplex PCR, yet TCRdb's version contains in-frame clones alone and is incomplete. This table holds more than 400,000 clones, around 85% found once. The sample consisted of PBMCs. The receptors stem from a middle-aged woman in good health. Some clones in this sample may be carry-over from other donors' samples.

This chain uses TRBV5-1 with TRBJ2-2, with 8 bases lining up with TRBD1. The CDR3 length is 14 residues. Germline CDR1 SGHRS, CDR2 YFSETQ. The junction had 6 bases not matched to a gene; V was cut back by 7 bases and J by 4 bases. The CDR3 coding sequence is TGCGCCAGCGGCGGACAGGGACGCACCGGGGAGCTGTTTTTT. Translating it yields CASGGQGRTGELFF.

The rearrangement joins TRBV30 to TRBJ1-2, with D possibly TRBD1 on 5 matching bases. The CDR3 is 12 residues long. V dropped 2 bases and J dropped 6 bases, with 10 bases sitting between them. Germline V CDR1 and CDR2: GTSNPN, SVGIG (reference sequence). CDR3 residues: CAWSKGDHGYTF. The CDR3 nucleotides read TGTGCCTGGAGTAAAGGGGACCATGGCTACACCTTC.

J is TRBJ1-2 and V is TRBV12-5; D is perhaps TRBD1 (5 bases). CDR3 size: 13 residues. With 6 bases removed from V and 4 bases from J, the gap between germline ends came to 12 bases. Germline CDR1 LGHNT, CDR2 FRNRAP. The CDR3 reads CASGEGFGYGYTF. CDR3 DNA sequence: TGTGCTAGTGGCGAGGGGTTCGGCTATGGCTACACCTTC.

CDR3 coding DNA: TGTGCCAGCCAACGCGACAGGACTGACTATGGCTACACCTTC. Translating gives CASQRDRTDYGYTF. The rearrangement links TRBV19 to TRBJ1-2, with a tentative D call TRBD1 (6 bases). CDR1 LNHDA and CDR2 SQIVND come from the germline V gene (reference sequence). The CDR3 contains 14 residues. The V and J ends lost 9 bases and 3 bases respectively, with 17 bases between them.

This chain links TRBV29-1 with TRBJ2-2; D gene ambiguous. Per the germline V gene, CDR1 is SQVTM and CDR2 is ANQGSEA. The CDR3 length is 12 residues. V was trimmed by 2 bases and J by 4 bases, leaving 5 bases between them. CDR3 protein: CSVEWITGELFF. The CDR3 DNA follows: TGCAGCGTTGAATGGATCACCGGGGAGCTGTTTTTT.

This clone was detected ten times or more. Within the sample, other DNA sequences also encode this same CDR3. The V call is TRBV6-5, the J call TRBJ1-1; D unresolved. CDR3 length: 12 residues. Germline assignment: CDR1 MNHEY and CDR2 SVGAGI. V lost 6 bases and J 11 bases, leaving 16 bases between the germline ends. The CDR3 reads CASRALPGRAFF. CDR3 coding DNA: TGTGCCAGCAGAGCATTACCCGGCCGGGCTTTCTTT.

This chain joins TRBV6-1 and TRBJ2-1; the match to TRBD2 covers 11 bases. The CDR3 loop spans 15 amino acids. Germline V lookup: CDR1 MNHNS, CDR2 SASEGT. The ends lost 3 bases at V and 6 bases at J; junction bases unmatched: 4. The CDR3 spells CASSEGLADINEQFF. The CDR3 nucleotides are TGTGCCAGCAGTGAGGGACTAGCGGATATCAATGAGCAGTTCTTC.

Points on this clone: Other DNA sequences in this sample translate to the same CDR3. Written as DNA, the CDR3 is TGTGCCAGCAGCGGTACCACAGATACGCAGTATTTT. It is translated as CASSGTTDTQYF. The rearrangement uses TRBV5-4 and TRBJ2-3, with D hard to call. V lost 4 bases and J 2 bases, leaving 5 bases between the germline ends. CDR1 is SGHNT, CDR2 YYREEE, per germline (reference sequence). The CDR3 covers 12 residues.

Notes on this clone: With only one base between it and a far larger clone, this is likely a read error. The CDR3 DNA reads as TGTGCCAGCAGCCCCTTAACAGGAGGCTACACCTTC. Translation gives CASSPLTGGYTF. V usage is TRBV5-6 and J usage is TRBJ1-2; D is possibly TRBD1 (5 bases). Germline V gene data show CDR1 as SGHDT and CDR2 as YYEEEE. V gave up 4 bases and J gave up 8 bases, with 12 bases separating them. The CDR3 is 12 amino acids.

This clone was seen more than once but under ten times. The rearrangement links TRBV9 to TRBJ2-1; TRBD2 agrees at 10 bases. V gave up 0 bases and J gave up 2 bases; unmatched junction bases: 2. The length of the CDR3 is 16 residues. The V gene's germline CDR1 is SGDLS and CDR2 YYNGEE. In DNA form, the CDR3 reads TGTGCCAGCAGCGTAGAACTAGCGGGGCCCTACAATGAGCAGTTCTTC. Translating gives CASSVELAGPYNEQFF. Variable domain in full (rest from reference TRBV9 and TRBJ2-1): DSGVTQTPKHLITATGQRVTLRCSPRSGDLSVYWYQQSLDQGLQFLIQYYNGEERAKGNILERFSAQQFPDLHSELNLSSLELGDSALYFCASSVELAGPYNEQFFGPGTRLTVL.

The chain uses TRBV7-8 and TRBJ1-5; D is unresolved. The CDR3 spans 13 residues. The V and J ends lost 5 bases and 4 bases respectively, with 9 bases between them. Germline lookup yields CDR1 SGHVS and CDR2 FQNEAQ. CDR3: CASSPPSNQPQHF. Written as DNA, the CDR3 is TGTGCCAGCAGCCCCCCCTCAAATCAGCCCCAGCATTTT.

There are many counts of this clone. V and J are TRBV5-8 and TRBJ1-1; possibly TRBD1 for D (5 bases). The CDR3 loop spans 14 amino acids. Trimming cost V 4 bases and J 11 bases, with 21 bases left between them. Germline values: CDR1 SGHTS, CDR2 YDEGEE. As DNA, the CDR3 is TGTGCCAGCAGCCCGAGGACAAATTTGATGGGGGCTTTCTTT. Encoded protein: CASSPRTNLMGAFF.

CDR3 DNA sequence: TGTGCCAGCAGCTTAGTCCTAGATCCGGCGACCCAGTACTTC. Translated: CASSLVLDPATQYF. The chain couples TRBV7-2 to TRBJ2-5; no definite D call. This CDR3 is 14 amino acids long. CDR1 is SGHTA, CDR2 FQGNSA, per germline. V was clipped by 1 base and J by 7 bases, with 13 bases between them.

The chain has TRBV6-4 and TRBJ2-7; a weak D match, TRBD1 (5 bases). CDR3 length equals 16 residues. CDR1 MRHNA and CDR2 SNTAGT come from the germline V gene. V lost 6 bases, J lost 3 bases, and 21 bases lay in between. CDR3: CASSPNTGLKVYEQYF. The CDR3 nucleotides are TGTGCCAGCAGCCCGAATACAGGCTTGAAAGTCTACGAGCAGTACTTC.

This chain uses TRBV19 with TRBJ2-6, with 10 bases that match TRBD2. Trimming removed 4 bases from V and 0 bases from J; junction bases left unmatched: 9. Germline-derived CDR1 and CDR2 are LNHDA and SQIVND (reference sequence). There are 19 residues in the CDR3. CDR3: CASSKPGLAATSGANVLTF. CDR3 nucleotides: TGTGCCAGTAGTAAACCAGGACTAGCGGCCACCTCTGGGGCCAACGTCCTGACTTTC.

The chain is built from TRBV28 and TRBJ2-7, with D perhaps assigned TRBD1 or TRBD2 (5 bases each). Germline CDR1 reads MDHEN; CDR2 reads SYDVKM. V lost 8 bases and J lost 0, with 11 bases in between. There are 13 residues in the CDR3. CDR3 nucleotides: TGTGCCAGCGGGACCGGGGTCTCCTACGAGCAGTACTTC. Its protein is CASGTGVSYEQYF. The full variable domain, rest sourced from reference TRBV28 and TRBJ2-7, is DVKVTQSSRYLVKRTGEKVFLECVQDMDHENMFWYRQDPGLGLRLIYFSYDVKMKEKGDIPEGYSVSREKKERFSLILESASTNQTSMYLCASGTGVSYEQYFGPGTRLTVT.

The rearrangement uses TRBV5-1 and TRBJ2-5; D is perhaps TRBD2 (5 bases). Germline V gene lookup returns CDR1 SGHRS and CDR2 YFSETQ. The V and J ends lost 3 bases and 5 bases respectively, with 17 bases between them. The CDR3 consists of 15 residues. The CDR3 DNA reads as TGCGCCAGCAGCTCCCGCGGGCAGGCTCAGGAGACCCAGTACTTC. Protein product: CASSSRGQAQETQYF.